The next 26 T cell receptor beta chains were all read from a single sample in a study of cytomegalovirus exposure and HLA in healthy donors. PCR used 60 Vbeta primers and 13 Jbeta primers. Sequencing was performed with immunoSEQ multiplex PCR; in TCRdb, only in-frame clones are kept and a portion is missing. The sample contains under 200,000 clones, around 63% of which appear only once. Specimen: PBMCs. The receptors were gathered from a woman between 18 and 30 years old in good health and CMV-seropositive.

J is TRBJ1-1 and V is TRBV6-5; TRBD1 might be the D (5 bases). CDR1 and CDR2 (germline): MNHEY, SVGAGI. Trimming cost V 3 bases and J 1 base, with 12 bases left between them. CDR3 size: 15 residues. CDR3 sequence (DNA): TGTGCCAGCAGTTATAAGGGGCTGAAGAACACTGAAGCTTTCTTT. Its protein product is CASSYKGLKNTEAFF.

V gene TRBV27 combines with J gene TRBJ1-5, with D maybe TRBD1 (5 bases). The length of the CDR3 is 15 residues. V was trimmed by 2 bases and J by 10 bases, leaving 18 bases between them. The germline gives CDR1 MNHEY, CDR2 SMNVEV (reference sequence). CDR3 nucleotides: TGTGCCAGCAGTTTACAAGGACACGCCGCAGTCCCCCAGCATTTT. Amino acid sequence: CASSLQGHAAVPQHF.

The V gene is TRBV30, the J gene TRBJ2-7, with 7 nucleotides matching TRBD2. Trimming took 0 bases from V and 10 from J; bases not matched to a gene: 27. Germline assignment: CDR1 GTSNPN and CDR2 SVGIG (reference sequence). The CDR3 length is 19 residues. This CDR3 reads CAWSVGLVRAPSQHPPQYF. The CDR3, as DNA: TGTGCCTGGAGTGTCGGACTAGTACGAGCTCCATCACAGCACCCACCCCAGTACTTC.

The J gene is TRBJ1-4, the V gene TRBV5-1, with D possibly matching TRBD1 (6 bases). The CDR3 runs to 12 residues. CDR1 is SGHRS, CDR2 YFSETQ, per germline. Trimming left V 4 bases short and J 10 bases short, with 11 bases between. The CDR3 DNA follows: TGCGCCAGCAGCGACGGACAGCTAAAACTGTTTTTT. Its translation: CASSDGQLKLFF.

This chain uses TRBV4-1 with TRBJ2-5; 7 nucleotides align to TRBD2. The CDR3 runs 16 residues. The germline gives CDR1 MGHRA, CDR2 YSYEKL. J gave up 5 bases and V 0 bases, and 9 bases lay outside the gene matches. The CDR3 spells CASSQEPRGSGETQYF. As DNA, the CDR3 is TGCGCCAGCAGCCAAGAACCAAGGGGTAGCGGGGAGACCCAGTACTTC.

The CDR3 loop is CASSLRTGRETQYF. Here the CDR3 DNA reads TGTGCCAGCAGCTTACGGACAGGGAGAGAGACCCAGTACTTC. V usage is TRBV7-6 and J usage is TRBJ2-5; 8 bases map to TRBD1. The junction had 3 bases not matched to a gene; V was cut back by 2 bases and J by 4 bases. CDR1 is SGHVS, CDR2 FNYEAQ, per germline. The CDR3 contains 14 residues.

In this sample, this clone turned up a few times. This rearrangement joins TRBV9 to TRBJ1-5; 8 bases align to TRBD1. V trimming: 0 bases; J trimming: 1 base; junction bases outside the gene matches: 9. The germline V gene encodes CDR1 SGDLS and CDR2 YYNGEE. The CDR3 is made up of 18 amino acids. DNA for the CDR3: TGTGCCAGCAGCGTAGTGAGACAGGGGACAGAAAGCAATCAGCCCCAGCATTTT. It yields the protein CASSVVRQGTESNQPQHF.

This clone was observed a handful of times. J is TRBJ2-5 and V is TRBV6-1; maybe TRBD1 (6 bases). This CDR3 has 14 residues. Germline CDR1 is MNHNS and CDR2 is SASEGT. Trimming took off 4 bases at V and 8 bases at J, with 17 bases between the two ends. CDR3 residues: CASSVTQGFLTQYF. As DNA, the CDR3 is TGTGCCAGCAGTGTGACCCAGGGGTTTTTAACCCAGTACTTC.

This sequence joins TRBV27 and TRBJ2-1; TRBD2 is a possible D gene (6 bases). CDR1 is MNHEY, CDR2 SMNVEV, per germline (reference sequence). This CDR3 has 14 amino acids. V was shortened by 0 bases and J by 9 bases, with 12 bases between the two germline ends. The CDR3 is CASSLSGAGGEQFF. DNA of the CDR3: TGTGCCAGCAGTTTATCCGGGGCCGGGGGTGAGCAGTTCTTC.

The genes are TRBV28 and TRBJ1-2, with 7 bases aligning to TRBD1. Germline CDR1 is MDHEN and CDR2 is SYDVKM. The CDR3 is 14 residues long. Germline trimming cut 5 bases from V and 8 bases from J; bases unmatched to any gene: 11. CDR3 loop: CASSLTPRQGGYTF. The CDR3 DNA sequence: TGTGCCAGCAGTCTAACCCCGCGACAGGGCGGCTACACCTTC.

This chain connects TRBV5-1 to TRBJ1-1; D unclear. Germline CDR1 and CDR2: SGHRS and YFSETQ. Trimming shortened V by 0 bases and J by 4 bases, and 7 bases separated the two germline ends. The CDR3 spans 13 residues. The CDR3 reads CASSLGLGTEAFF. The CDR3 coding sequence is TGCGCCAGCAGCTTGGGACTTGGCACTGAAGCTTTCTTT.

This CDR3 reads CASSWAGVAEVGKLFF. CDR3 in DNA: TGCGCCAGCAGCTGGGCTGGGGTGGCGGAGGTTGGAAAACTGTTTTTT. The chain is built from TRBV5-1 and TRBJ1-4; D not resolved. Trimming shortened V by 3 bases and J by 10 bases, and 22 bases separated the two germline ends. This CDR3 spans 16 amino acids. The germline CDR1 and CDR2 sequences are SGHRS and YFSETQ.

A remark on this clone: The same CDR3 can be traced to other DNA sequences in this sample. The J gene is TRBJ1-5, the V gene TRBV19; unclear D gene. This CDR3 comprises 14 residues. Germline CDR1 reads LNHDA; CDR2 reads SQIVND (reference sequence). Trimming pared 4 bases from V and 3 bases from J, leaving 10 bases between. CDR3 DNA: TGTGCCAGTAGTACCACGGGGTCCAATCAGCCCCAGCATTTT. Translation: CASSTTGSNQPQHF.

In its sample, this clone was seen a few times. In nucleotides, the CDR3 is TGCGCCAGCAGCCAAGTTTCAAGCCTCAACACCATATATTTT. This encodes CASSQVSSLNTIYF. This sequence joins TRBV4-1 and TRBJ1-3; no definite D call. Per germline, CDR1 MGHRA and CDR2 YSYEKL. The CDR3 runs 14 residues. V lost 1 base and J lost 7, with 11 bases in between.

The J gene is TRBJ2-7, the V gene TRBV14, with 9 bases identical to TRBD1. This CDR3 has 15 residues. Looked up from germline, CDR1 is SGHDN and CDR2 is FVKESK. V lost 3 bases to trimming and J lost 2 bases; unmatched junction nucleotides: 5. This chain's CDR3 is CASSHRDRAAYEQYF. Here the CDR3 DNA reads TGTGCCAGCAGCCACAGGGACAGGGCAGCCTACGAGCAGTACTTC.

The chain recombines TRBV5-4 with TRBJ1-4; D gene uncertain. The CDR3 consists of 18 residues. Germline-derived CDR1 and CDR2 are SGHNT and YYREEE (reference sequence). V was clipped by 2 bases and J by 0 bases, with 17 bases between them. CDR3 sequence reads: CASSFLPGIGATNEKLFF. DNA of the CDR3: TGTGCCAGCAGCTTCCTCCCGGGGATTGGCGCAACTAATGAAAAACTGTTTTTT. Supplemented by reference TRBV5-4 and TRBJ1-4, the full variable domain reads ETGVTQSPTHLIKTRGQQVTLRCSSQSGHNTVSWYQQALGQGPQFIFQYYREEENGRGNFPPRFSGLQFPNYSSELNVNALELDDSALYLCASSFLPGIGATNEKLFFGSGTQLSVL.

V usage is TRBV5-1 and J usage is TRBJ2-7; 7 nucleotides match TRBD1. The CDR3 consists of 16 residues. The germline CDR1 and CDR2 sequences are SGHRS and YFSETQ. The junction had 8 bases not matched to a gene; V was cut back by 0 bases and J by 2 bases. The CDR3 spells CASSLDWSGGTYEQYF. CDR3 nucleotides: TGCGCCAGCAGCTTGGATTGGTCAGGGGGTACCTACGAGCAGTACTTC.

This clone has just a few counts. The rearrangement joins TRBV9 to TRBJ2-7, with 10 bases lining up with TRBD1. V shed 0 bases and J 6 bases; nucleotides not matched to a gene: 6. The CDR3 length is 15 residues. From germline, CDR1 is SGDLS and CDR2 YYNGEE. As DNA, the CDR3 is TGTGCCAGCAGCGTAGGACAGGGGGCGGGTTTCGAGCAGTACTTC. Its translation is CASSVGQGAGFEQYF.

This chain links TRBV5-1 with TRBJ2-1, with TRBD2 identical over 10 bases. Trimming at V came to 3 bases and at J to 0 bases, leaving 3 bases not matched to a gene. Germline V gives CDR1 SGHRS, CDR2 YFSETQ. There are 16 residues in the CDR3. The CDR3 loop reads CASSSKRGGSYNEQFF. The CDR3 DNA reads as TGCGCCAGCAGCTCTAAGCGGGGGGGCTCCTACAATGAGCAGTTCTTC.

This clone was picked up a small number of times. As DNA, the CDR3 is TGTGCCAGCAGTCGTCCGCCGGGGGGCGAGCAGTACTTC. Encoded protein: CASSRPPGGEQYF. The J gene is TRBJ2-7, the V gene TRBV6-6; 7 nucleotides agree with TRBD2. Germline lookup yields CDR1 MNHNY and CDR2 SVGAGI (reference sequence). The CDR3 is 13 amino acids. The trim removed 5 bases at V and 6 bases at J, leaving 7 bases unmatched.

The chain has TRBV29-1 and TRBJ2-7; 7 bases line up with TRBD1. Trimming cost V 4 bases and J 2 bases; bases outside gene matches: 8. This CDR3 has 14 residues. The germline CDR1 and CDR2 sequences are SQVTM and ANQGSEA. This CDR3 is CSVAYQGTAYEQYF. In DNA, the CDR3 is TGCAGCGTTGCTTACCAAGGGACAGCCTACGAGCAGTACTTC.

The V call is TRBV7-9, the J call TRBJ2-7; a possible D gene is TRBD2 (5 bases). The CDR3 has 12 residues. Germline lookup yields CDR1 SEHNR and CDR2 FQNEAQ (reference sequence). V lost 1 base and J lost 4, with 5 bases in between. In DNA, the CDR3 is TGTGCCAGCAGCTTAGGGAGGTACGAGCAGTACTTC. It is translated as CASSLGRYEQYF.

The chain has TRBV7-9 and TRBJ1-1; possibly TRBD1 for D (6 bases). Trimming removed 1 base from V and 5 bases from J, with 14 bases in between. Germline V lookup: CDR1 SEHNR, CDR2 FQNEAQ (reference sequence). The CDR3 spans 15 residues. DNA for the CDR3: TGTGCCAGCAGCTTAGACGACAGGTTATGGACTGAAGCTTTCTTT. This encodes CASSLDDRLWTEAFF.

The chain employs TRBV4-2 and TRBJ1-1; D not resolved. This CDR3 is built from 13 residues. V shed 4 bases and J shed 2 bases, with 8 bases lying between them. The germline V gene encodes CDR1 LGHNA and CDR2 YNFKEQ. The CDR3: CASSPPGNTEAFF. The CDR3 nucleotides are TGTGCCAGCAGCCCGCCGGGTAACACTGAAGCTTTCTTT.

This clone was counted between two and nine times. CDR3 nucleotides: TGTGCCAGCAGCTCCGTAGCGGGGGGGCTTAATGAGCAGTTCTTC. This translates into CASSSVAGGLNEQFF. J is TRBJ2-1 and V is TRBV7-2; TRBD2 matches 11 bases. The CDR3 has 15 residues. The V gene's germline CDR1 is SGHTA and CDR2 FQGNSA. The junction had 6 bases not matched to a gene; V was cut back by 4 bases and J by 7 bases.

The chain combines TRBV2 with TRBJ1-1, with D unresolved. Germline V gene data show CDR1 as SNHLY and CDR2 as FYNNEI. The CDR3 is 12 amino acids. Trimming shortened V by 8 bases and J by 4 bases, and 11 bases separated the two germline ends. As DNA, the CDR3 is TGTGCCAGCGAGGGAATAGGCACTGAAGCTTTCTTT. It yields the protein CASEGIGTEAFF.